Below are 21 T cell receptor beta chains sequenced from a single sample in a study of blood T cell repertoires in COVID-19. Clones were read by immunoSEQ multiplex PCR, and TCRdb kept only the in-frame ones, dropping some. The sample consists of around 220,000 clones, around 83% of them appearing once. Material for sequencing was peripheral blood. These TCRs come from an elderly woman with COVID-19, enrolled during active disease.

For this clone: This clone may be a read error of a much larger clone one base away. J is TRBJ2-7 and V is TRBV7-2, with D hard to call. V shed 5 bases and J shed 2 bases, with 7 bases lying between them. CDR1 and CDR2 (germline): SGHTA, FQGNSA. The CDR3 contains 12 residues. CDR3 amino acids: CASSRSPYEQYF. CDR3 nucleotide sequence: TGTGCCAGCAGCCGGAGCCCCTACGAGCAGTACTTC.

The chain recombines TRBV30 with TRBJ1-5, with unresolved D. V lost 7 bases to trimming and J lost 2 bases, with 12 bases between them. In germline, CDR1 is GTSNPN, CDR2 SVGIG (reference sequence). The CDR3 runs to 13 residues. The CDR3: CASSSGGNQPQHF. DNA of the CDR3: TGTGCCTCCTCCAGCGGGGGCAATCAGCCCCAGCATTTT.

The V gene is TRBV3-1 (or the pseudogene TRBV3-2), the J gene TRBJ1-2; D is perhaps TRBD1 (6 bases). V lost 6 bases and J lost 3, with 17 bases in between. CDR3 length: 15 residues. Germline assignment: CDR1 LGHDT and CDR2 YNNKEL (reference sequence). CDR3 in amino acids: CASRRGTLNDYGYTF. CDR3 nucleotide sequence: TGTGCCAGCAGACGAGGGACACTGAACGACTATGGCTACACCTTC.

CDR3 bases: TGTGCCAGCAGTTACAGGGGGCTAGGCTACACCTTC. Translation gives CASSYRGLGYTF. The V and J genes are TRBV12-3 or TRBV12-4 and TRBJ1-2, with 9 bases matching TRBD1. The length of the CDR3 is 12 residues. The junction had 2 bases not matched to a gene; V was cut back by 4 bases and J by 8 bases.

This rearrangement joins TRBV3-1 (or the pseudogene TRBV3-2) to TRBJ1-5; tentatively, D is TRBD1 (6 bases). Deletions cut 5 bases from V and 7 bases from J, with 15 bases between. The CDR3 covers 14 residues. CDR1 and CDR2 (germline): LGHDT, YNNKEL (reference sequence). The CDR3 region is CASSGRGKGQPQHF. The CDR3 region has the DNA TGTGCCAGCAGCGGTAGGGGGAAAGGACAGCCCCAGCATTTT.

The genes are TRBV27 and TRBJ1-2, with TRBD1 identical over 7 bases. Germline V gene lookup returns CDR1 MNHEY and CDR2 SMNVEV (reference sequence). Losses at the gene ends were 6 bases for V and 5 bases for J; bases not matched to a gene: 9. The CDR3 length is 14 residues. The CDR3 loop is CASSSNRGYYGYTF. The DNA of the CDR3 is TGTGCCAGCAGCAGCAACAGGGGCTATTATGGCTACACCTTC.

This chain links TRBV5-1 with TRBJ2-4; D gene unclear. The CDR3 loop spans 17 amino acids. V lost 4 bases and J lost 0, with 17 bases in between. In germline, CDR1 is SGHRS, CDR2 YFSETQ. The CDR3 loop reads CASSPDGLRLAKNIQYF. The CDR3 DNA reads as TGCGCCAGCAGCCCCGACGGGTTAAGGTTAGCCAAAAACATTCAGTACTTC.

This clone was observed a handful of times. The rearrangement links TRBV28 to TRBJ1-2; possibly TRBD1 for D (6 bases). Between the trimmed V and J ends, which lost 10 bases and 6 bases, there was a span of 18 bases. Per germline, CDR1 MDHEN and CDR2 SYDVKM. The CDR3 length is 13 residues. In DNA, the CDR3 is TGTGCCACCCCTGTCGGGGGGGGCGATGGCTACACCTTC. The encoded protein is CATPVGGGDGYTF.

The rearrangement uses TRBV7-2 and TRBJ2-3, with no clear D. This CDR3 region has 14 residues. The V gene's germline CDR1 is SGHTA and CDR2 FQGNSA. With 4 bases removed from V and 0 bases from J, the gap between germline ends came to 8 bases. The CDR3 spells CASSSTYSTDTQYF. In nucleotides, the CDR3 is TGTGCCAGCAGCTCAACTTATAGCACAGATACGCAGTATTTT. The full variable domain, in which reference TRBV7-2 and TRBJ2-3 provide the parts outside the CDR3, is GAGVSQSPSNKVTEKGKDVELRCDPISGHTALYWYRQSLGQGLEFLIYFQGNSAPDKSGLPSDRFSAERTGGSVSTLTIQRTQQEDSAVYLCASSSTYSTDTQYFGPGTRLTVL.

The chain employs TRBV18 and TRBJ1-4; 10 bases fit TRBD1. The CDR3 has 14 amino acids. Germline V lookup: CDR1 KGHSH, CDR2 LQKENI. Trimming at V came to 3 bases and at J to 8 bases, leaving 3 bases not matched to a gene. The CDR3 is CASSPGQGPEKLFF. CDR3 nucleotide sequence: TGTGCCAGCTCACCGGGACAGGGGCCAGAAAAACTGTTTTTT. The variable domain in full, completed from reference TRBV18 and TRBJ1-4, reads NAGVMQNPRHLVRRRGQEARLRCSPMKGHSHVYWYRQLPEEGLKFMVYLQKENIIDESGMPKERFSAEFPKEGPSILRIQQVVRGDSAAYFCASSPGQGPEKLFFGSGTQLSVL.

V gene TRBV12-3 or TRBV12-4 combines with J gene TRBJ1-2; 7 nucleotides match TRBD1. This CDR3 has 13 residues. Germline trimming cut 5 bases from V and 6 bases from J; bases unmatched to any gene: 6. The CDR3 DNA reads as TGTGCCAGCAGTCTGGGACAGATAAATGGCTACACCTTC. It yields the protein CASSLGQINGYTF.

This rearrangement joins TRBV7-9 to TRBJ2-1, with 10 bases identical to TRBD2. The CDR3 covers 16 residues. Germline lookup yields CDR1 SEHNR and CDR2 FQNEAQ (reference sequence). The J segment lost 4 bases and the V segment lost 4 bases, leaving 7 bases of the junction unmatched. The CDR3 here is CASSWWTSGLYNEQFF. As DNA, the CDR3 is TGTGCCAGCAGCTGGTGGACTAGCGGTTTATACAATGAGCAGTTCTTC.

This chain connects TRBV9 to TRBJ2-1; D not resolved. CDR1 and CDR2 (germline): SGDLS, YYNGEE. V lost 1 base and J lost 8, with 7 bases in between. The CDR3 contains 12 residues. This CDR3 is CASSVKHHEQFF. DNA of the CDR3: TGTGCCAGCAGCGTAAAGCATCATGAGCAGTTCTTC.

As concerns this clone: The junction and the germline gene differ at one end; a read error may be behind it. The chain links TRBV7-3 to TRBJ2-2; 7 bases are a match to TRBD2. Germline CDR1 is SGHTA and CDR2 is FQGTGA. The CDR3 loop spans 16 amino acids. CDR3 sequence (DNA): TGTGCCAGCAGCGCAACGACTAGCCGGAACTCCGGGGAGCTGTTTTTT. Its translation is CASSATTSRNSGELFF.

Only a few counts were recorded for this clone. CDR3 sequence reads: CASSSLYEQYF. The CDR3 nucleotides are TGTGCCAGCAGCTCCCTTTACGAGCAGTACTTC. The V and J genes are TRBV5-8 and TRBJ2-7; D is unresolved. Germline-derived CDR1 and CDR2 are SGHTS and YDEGEE. Trimming left V 3 bases short and J 4 bases short, with 5 bases between. This CDR3 has 11 residues.

The rearrangement joins TRBV7-9 to TRBJ2-1; TRBD1 matches 10 bases. Germline CDR1 reads SEHNR; CDR2 reads FQNEAQ (reference sequence). This CDR3 contains 14 residues. The V segment lost 2 bases and the J segment 15 bases; nucleotides outside the gene matches: 10. The CDR3 sequence is CASSLPGQGVPGFF. CDR3 sequence (DNA): TGTGCCAGCAGCTTACCCGGACAGGGGGTTCCTGGGTTCTTC.

This chain joins TRBV5-1 and TRBJ2-1; TRBD2 might be the D (5 bases). CDR3 length equals 13 residues. The germline CDR1 and CDR2 sequences are SGHRS and YFSETQ. V was shortened by 4 bases and J by 7 bases, with 12 bases between the two germline ends. The CDR3 spells CASSRSGSNEQFF. The CDR3 DNA is TGCGCCAGCAGCCGGTCGGGGTCAAATGAGCAGTTCTTC.

The chain couples TRBV3-1 (or the pseudogene TRBV3-2) to TRBJ1-3, with TRBD1 matching 11 bases. Germline trimming cut 3 bases from V and 3 bases from J; bases unmatched to any gene: 1. Per germline, CDR1 LGHDT and CDR2 YNNKEL (reference sequence). The CDR3 has 15 residues. CDR3 in DNA: TGTGCCAGCAGCCAGGACAGGGGGCTTGGAAACACCATATATTTT. This gives the protein CASSQDRGLGNTIYF.

The chain couples TRBV27 to TRBJ1-1; D might be TRBD1 (5 bases). Germline-derived CDR1 and CDR2 are MNHEY and SMNVEV (reference sequence). This CDR3 spans 14 amino acids. Between the trimmed V and J ends, which lost 2 bases and 5 bases, there was a span of 12 bases. DNA of the CDR3: TGTGCCAGCAGTTTAGATCAGGGTGAGACTGAAGCTTTCTTT. This codes for CASSLDQGETEAFF.

The rearrangement uses TRBV19 and TRBJ1-2, with 10 bases lining up with TRBD1. V lost 5 bases to trimming and J lost 8 bases; unmatched junction nucleotides: 11. CDR3 size: 15 residues. The V gene's germline CDR1 is LNHDA and CDR2 SQIVND (reference sequence). The CDR3: CASSQPRQGAKGYTF. For the CDR3, the DNA is TGTGCCAGTAGTCAACCAAGACAGGGGGCTAAAGGCTACACCTTC.

V gene TRBV28 combines with J gene TRBJ2-5, with 12 bases that match TRBD2. Germline loops: CDR1 MDHEN, CDR2 SYDVKM. V shed 3 bases and J 5 bases; nucleotides not matched to a gene: 13. This CDR3 has 18 residues. CDR3 bases: TGTGCCAGCAGTTTCCCGACTAGCGGGAGCAGGAAGGGTGAGACCCAGTACTTC. This codes for CASSFPTSGSRKGETQYF.